This TCR beta chain was recorded in a study of shared clonotypes between healthy human individuals. Findings of the study overall: Generally, naive subsets (rather than memory subsets) showed larger estimated richness. Rarefaction gave evidence that sorted-subset sequencing remained incomplete despite large depth.

To note about this clone: Its antigen is currently unknown.

The data were produced by immunoSEQ multiplex PCR, yet TCRdb's version contains in-frame clones alone and is incomplete. This table holds about 2 million clones, 85% to 95% found once. V was clipped by 3 bases and J by 5 bases; unmatched bases: 14. Germline V gene sequence: CDR1 KGHSH, CDR2 LQKENI. This CDR3 region has 17 residues. J is TRBJ2-7 and V is TRBV18, with 9 bases matching TRBD1. The receptor's source is a man younger than 35 in good health. The source material was naive CD4+ T cells sorted from blood. Regarding subset: CD45RA+ positively selected. The CDR3 loop is CASSPPTPGTGTHEQYF. Here the CDR3 DNA reads TGTGCCAGCTCACCGCCCACGCCGGGGACAGGGACCCACGAGCAGTACTTC. Filled out from reference TRBV18 and TRBJ2-7, the complete variable domain reads NAGVMQNPRHLVRRRGQEARLRCSPMKGHSHVYWYRQLPEEGLKFMVYLQKENIIDESGMPKERFSAEFPKEGPSILRIQQVVRGDSAAYFCASSPPTPGTGTHEQYFGPGTRLTVT.